The present entry profiles one TCR beta chain with its context. Produced via immunoSEQ multiplex PCR; TCRdb's table is partial and in-frame only. Of roughly 120,000 clones in the sample, 90% were seen once. The data derive from a study of T cell clones after liver transplantation. Deletions cut 6 bases from V and 1 base from J, with 14 bases between. This CDR3 has 15 amino acids. The germline gives CDR1 WSHSY, CDR2 SAAADI. The chain couples TRBV10-2 to TRBJ2-3, with D possibly being TRBD2 (7 bases). Source: CD4+ T cells from blood, taken 12 months after liver transplant. The sequence was obtained from a human patient who received a liver transplant. Certain T cells may be donor cells from the graft. This CDR3 reads CASRGGVRGTDTQYF. The CDR3 region has the DNA TGCGCCAGCAGAGGGGGGGTGAGGGGCACAGATACGCAGTATTTT.